The sequence of this TCR beta chain was determined in a study of glioma-infiltrating T cells. Regarding the study as a whole: Only very few CDR3 sequences appeared in both tissue and blood.

Amplification of TCR alpha and beta CDR3 regions from RNA used iRepertoire nested multiplex PCR. For one-step reverse transcription and amplification, roughly 100-400 ng of tissue mRNA or PBMC total RNA was used. TCRdb reprocessed the multiplex PCR reads with MiXCR, giving one entry per CDR3 protein. The sample holds 45,000 or so distinct CDR3 sequences, 20% to 25% seen once. This clonotype was seen many times. Its antigen is not known. V lost 3 bases to trimming and J lost 0 bases, with 21 bases between them. Looked up from germline, CDR1 is SGHDN and CDR2 is FVKESK. This CDR3 is 18 amino acids long. This sequence was found in a human donor with low-grade glioma or glioblastoma, undergoing nonglioma brain surgery, or in good health (not recorded which). Sequencing was performed on glioma tissue, nonneoplastic brain tissue, or PBMCs (not recorded which). V gene TRBV14 combines with J gene TRBJ2-7; D is possibly TRBD1 (6 bases). This CDR3 is CASSQFRDTPWSSYEQYF. DNA for the CDR3: TGTGCCAGCAGCCAGTTCCGGGACACCCCATGGAGCTCCTACGAGCAGTACTTC. Filled out from reference TRBV14 and TRBJ2-7, the complete variable domain reads EAGVTQFPSHSVIEKGQTVTLRCDPISGHDNLYWYRRVMGKEIKFLLHFVKESKQDESGMPNNRFLAERTGGTYSTLKVQPAELEDSGVYFCASSQFRDTPWSSYEQYFGPGTRLTVT.